A single sample is the source of the 27 T cell receptor beta chains below, sequenced in a study of beta chain features in type 1 diabetes. Sequenced material consisted of expressed TCRB transcripts (all of the isolated RNA was reverse transcribed). The protocol was immunoSEQ multiplex PCR, while the TCRdb copy is restricted to in-frame clones and leaves out a portion. The profile covers under 550,000 clones, with about 10% appearing a single time and 0.035% to 0.05% taken by the ten largest. The sample taken for sequencing was naive CD4+ T cells from blood. These receptors all come from a woman in her late teens or twenties in good health.

This clone was recorded a few times. J is TRBJ1-1 and V is TRBV14; 7 bases agree with TRBD1. The CDR3 has 13 amino acids. V lost 8 bases to trimming and J lost 8 bases; unmatched junction nucleotides: 11. The germline V gene encodes CDR1 SGHDN and CDR2 FVKESK. The CDR3 reads CASGPTGAREAFF. CDR3 nucleotides: TGTGCCAGCGGGCCAACAGGGGCCCGAGAAGCTTTCTTT.

In this sample, this clone turned up once. This rearrangement joins TRBV7-3 to TRBJ2-5; D is unclear. Trimming pared 1 base from V and 5 bases from J, leaving 11 bases between. Germline V gene sequence: CDR1 SGHTA, CDR2 FQGTGA. CDR3 length: 14 amino acids. CDR3 amino acids: CASSLIWGGETQYF. The CDR3 DNA follows: TGTGCCAGCAGCTTAATTTGGGGTGGGGAGACCCAGTACTTC. Filled out from reference TRBV7-3 and TRBJ2-5, the complete variable domain reads GAGVSQTPSNKVTEKGKYVELRCDPISGHTALYWYRQSLGQGPEFLIYFQGTGAADDSGLPNDRFFAVRPEGSVSTLKIQRTERGDSAVYLCASSLIWGGETQYFGPGTRLLVL.

About this clone: The junction and the germline gene differ at one end; a read error may be behind it. The chain recombines TRBV5-6 with TRBJ1-2; D perhaps matches TRBD1 (6 bases). CDR3 size: 13 residues. Germline V gives CDR1 SGHDT, CDR2 YYEEEE. The CDR3 DNA follows: TGTGCCAGCAGCTTGTCTCCCGCCGGACAGACTTACTTC. Residues: CASSLSPAGQTYF.

In its sample, this clone was seen many times. The rearrangement joins TRBV28 to TRBJ2-5; D is undetermined. The ends were cut back, 3 bases at V and 3 bases at J, with 14 bases in the middle. This CDR3 has 15 amino acids. In germline, CDR1 is MDHEN, CDR2 SYDVKM. In DNA form, the CDR3 reads TGTGCCAGCAGTTTGAGCTGGGATCCAAAAGAGACCCAGTACTTC. The encoded protein is CASSLSWDPKETQYF.

This clone came up a few times. The chain joins TRBV7-9 to TRBJ1-1; D unclear. The CDR3 sequence is 14 residues long. CDR1 is SEHNR, CDR2 FQNEAQ, per germline (reference sequence). V dropped 2 bases and J dropped 4 bases, with 11 bases sitting between them. CDR3 sequence: CASSLTRGGTEAFF. Written as DNA, the CDR3 is TGTGCCAGCAGCTTAACCCGAGGTGGCACTGAAGCTTTCTTT.

This clone was seen a handful of times. The V call is TRBV15, the J call TRBJ1-4; tentative D call: TRBD1 (5 bases). Germline V gene lookup returns CDR1 LNHNV and CDR2 YYDKDF (reference sequence). Trimming took 2 bases from V and 4 from J, leaving 17 bases between them. The length of the CDR3 is 17 residues. The CDR3 loop reads CATSRQGTGGLNEKLFF. CDR3 sequence (DNA): TGTGCCACCAGCAGACAAGGGACTGGCGGGCTTAATGAAAAACTGTTTTTT.

The V gene is TRBV9, the J gene TRBJ2-3; the D is unclear. CDR1 and CDR2 from the germline V gene are SGDLS and YYNGEE. V was trimmed by 0 bases and J by 4 bases, leaving 9 bases between them. This CDR3 has 14 amino acids. In DNA form, the CDR3 reads TGTGCCAGCAGCGTAGGAGTAAACCCAGATACGCAGTATTTT. The encoded protein is CASSVGVNPDTQYF.

This clone has a handful of counts. The rearrangement joins TRBV18 to TRBJ2-1; D not certain. CDR1 is KGHSH, CDR2 LQKENI, per germline. The CDR3 has 11 residues. Trimming pared 2 bases from V and 8 bases from J, leaving 4 bases between. The CDR3 loop reads CASSPSYEQFF. Written as DNA, the CDR3 is TGTGCCAGCTCACCAAGCTATGAGCAGTTCTTC.

This clone was picked up many times. V is TRBV29-1 and J is TRBJ1-1, with 7 bases aligning to TRBD1. The CDR3 has 12 residues. CDR1 and CDR2 from the germline V gene are SQVTM and ANQGSEA. V lost 4 bases, J lost 5 bases, and 4 bases stayed unmatched. The CDR3 here is CSVGDSRTEAFF. The DNA for the CDR3 is TGCAGCGTTGGGGACAGTAGAACTGAAGCTTTCTTT.

This clone was counted a few times. The chain carries TRBV14 and TRBJ2-3; D not certain. This CDR3 has 13 amino acids. V dropped 0 bases and J dropped 9 bases, with 10 bases sitting between them. Germline V gene data show CDR1 as SGHDN and CDR2 as FVKESK. The CDR3 loop reads CASSQDGLQTQYF. CDR3 nucleotides: TGTGCCAGCAGCCAAGACGGCTTGCAGACGCAGTATTTT.

This chain uses TRBV5-4 with TRBJ2-3; D is unclear. Germline-derived CDR1 and CDR2 are SGHNT and YYREEE (reference sequence). V lost 2 bases and J 1 base, leaving 5 bases between the germline ends. This CDR3 is built from 13 residues. The CDR3 protein is CASSFLGTDTQYF. The CDR3 nucleotides are TGTGCCAGCAGCTTTCTCGGCACAGATACGCAGTATTTT.

Only a few counts were recorded for this clone. This rearrangement joins TRBV5-6 to TRBJ2-3; 11 bases are shared with TRBD2. Trimming cost V 2 bases and J 5 bases; bases outside gene matches: 4. CDR1 and CDR2 from the germline V gene are SGHDT and YYEEEE. This CDR3 is 15 amino acids long. CDR3 protein: CASSLLAGAKDTQYF. As DNA, the CDR3 is TGTGCCAGCAGCTTACTAGCGGGAGCAAAAGATACGCAGTATTTT. Based on the CDR3 plus reference TRBV5-6 and TRBJ2-3, the full variable domain is DAGVTQSPTHLIKTRGQQVTLRCSPKSGHDTVSWYQQALGQGPQFIFQYYEEEERQRGNFPDRFSGHQFPNYSSELNVNALLLGDSALYLCASSLLAGAKDTQYFGPGTRLTVL.

This clone was observed a handful of times. This chain links TRBV7-7 with TRBJ2-2; 8 bases are shared with TRBD1. This CDR3 has 13 residues. Germline V CDR1 and CDR2: SSHAT, FNYEAQ (reference sequence). With 5 bases clipped from V and 7 bases from J, the junction kept 3 bases outside the gene matches. Written as DNA, the CDR3 is TGTGCCAGCAGCGGACAGGGAATCGGGGAGCTGTTTTTT. Amino acid sequence: CASSGQGIGELFF.

This clone has only a few counts. The rearrangement uses TRBV7-3 and TRBJ2-5; possibly TRBD2 for D (5 bases). The CDR3 spans 14 residues. The germline CDR1 and CDR2 sequences are SGHTA and FQGTGA. Trimming left V 5 bases short and J 5 bases short, with 15 bases between. The CDR3 loop reads CASSLGLPGETQYF. CDR3 coding DNA: TGTGCCAGCAGCCTCGGCCTACCGGGGGAGACCCAGTACTTC.

V and J are TRBV5-1 and TRBJ2-7, with TRBD2 as a possible D gene (6 bases). V lost 1 base to trimming and J lost 10 bases, with 15 bases between them. The CDR3 is 13 residues long. CDR1 and CDR2 from the germline V gene are SGHRS and YFSETQ. Here the CDR3 reads CASSLNGSPLQYV. CDR3 in DNA: TGCGCCAGCAGCTTGAACGGGAGCCCCCTTCAGTACGTC.

The chain joins TRBV7-2 to TRBJ2-3, with D possibly being TRBD1 or TRBD2 (5 bases each). This CDR3 is 16 amino acids long. Germline assignment: CDR1 SGHTA and CDR2 FQGNSA. V was shortened by 2 bases and J by 2 bases, with 14 bases between the two germline ends. CDR3 residues: CASSLRGRENTDTQYF. DNA of the CDR3: TGTGCCAGCAGCTTAAGGGGCAGGGAGAACACAGATACGCAGTATTTT.

The rearrangement links TRBV29-1 to TRBJ2-3; either TRBD1 or TRBD2 may fit D (5 bases each). With 7 bases removed from V and 6 bases from J, the gap between germline ends came to 17 bases. CDR3 size: 13 residues. Germline CDR1 SQVTM, CDR2 ANQGSEA. For the CDR3, the DNA is TGCAGCGGCCGGGACCCGCTTTCGGATACGCAGTATTTT. It encodes CSGRDPLSDTQYF.

The table lists this clone with a few counts. V and J are TRBV6-5 and TRBJ2-5; D may be TRBD1 or TRBD2 (6 bases each). Germline CDR1 reads MNHEY; CDR2 reads SVGAGI. The CDR3 spans 13 residues. V lost 4 bases, J lost 5 bases, and 11 bases lay in between. For the CDR3, the DNA is TGTGCCAGCAGTTTTGGGGGGCGGGAGACCCAGTACTTC. The encoded protein is CASSFGGRETQYF.

This chain joins TRBV7-2 and TRBJ2-1, with TRBD2 identical over 10 bases. V was clipped by 6 bases and J by 1 base; unmatched bases: 3. The CDR3 is 15 amino acids. Germline CDR1 and CDR2: SGHTA and FQGNSA. The CDR3 DNA is TGTGCCAGCAGACAGGGACTAGCGTCCTACAATGAGCAGTTCTTC. This translates into CASRQGLASYNEQFF.

The V and J genes are TRBV29-1 and TRBJ2-2, with D possibly called TRBD1 or TRBD2 (5 bases each). CDR1 is SQVTM, CDR2 ANQGSEA, per germline. V gave up 4 bases and J gave up 7 bases, with 13 bases separating them. CDR3 length equals 13 residues. Here the CDR3 DNA reads TGCAGCGTTGTGGAATGGGGGAACGGGGAGCTGTTTTTT. Its translation: CSVVEWGNGELFF.

The chain is built from TRBV7-6 and TRBJ1-1; D might be TRBD1 (5 bases). V lost 5 bases and J 9 bases, leaving 19 bases between the germline ends. Germline CDR1 reads SGHVS; CDR2 reads FNYEAQ. This CDR3 spans 14 amino acids. CDR3 region: CASSNRGGGPKAFF. DNA of the CDR3: TGTGCCAGCAGCAATAGGGGCGGGGGACCAAAAGCTTTCTTT.

Of note for this clone: The identical CDR3 is also encoded by other nucleotide sequences in the sample. V and J are TRBV9 and TRBJ2-1; D is perhaps TRBD2 (5 bases). Germline V CDR1 and CDR2: SGDLS, YYNGEE. Trimming pared 4 bases from V and 1 base from J, leaving 12 bases between. The CDR3 is 15 amino acids. CDR3 sequence reads: CASSLRVASYNEQFF. CDR3 sequence (DNA): TGTGCCAGCAGCCTGCGGGTGGCGTCCTACAATGAGCAGTTCTTC.

The gene calls are TRBV29-1 and TRBJ1-1; D unclear. The CDR3 is 12 amino acids. Germline-derived CDR1 and CDR2 are SQVTM and ANQGSEA. V was clipped by 4 bases and J by 0 bases, with 6 bases between them. The CDR3 bases are TGCAGCGTTGCTCAGATGAACACTGAAGCTTTCTTT. It yields the protein CSVAQMNTEAFF. The complete variable domain, with remaining parts taken from reference TRBV29-1 and TRBJ1-1, reads SAVISQKPSRDICQRGTSLTIQCQVDSQVTMMFWYRQQPGQSLTLIATANQGSEATYESGFVIDKFPISRPNLTFSTLTVSNMSPEDSSIYLCSVAQMNTEAFFGQGTRLTVV.

The chain combines TRBV11-2 with TRBJ2-6; D remains unclear. CDR3 length: 15 amino acids. Trimming removed 1 base from V and 2 bases from J, with 6 bases in between. Germline V gives CDR1 SGHAT, CDR2 FQNNGV. CDR3 sequence reads: CASSLGVAGANVLTF. The CDR3, as DNA: TGTGCCAGCAGCTTAGGGGTCGCTGGGGCCAACGTCCTGACTTTC.

This chain uses TRBV5-1 with TRBJ2-1, with TRBD2 matching over 16 bases. With V trimmed by 6 bases and J by 9 bases, 6 bases remained unmatched. The CDR3 spans 15 residues. The germline V gene has CDR1 SGHRS and CDR2 YFSETQ. The CDR3 nucleotides are TGCGCCAGCACCGGGACTAGCGGGAGGGAGGGTGAGCAGTTCTTC. It encodes CASTGTSGREGEQFF.

This clone was counted a few times. V and J are TRBV29-1 and TRBJ1-2; D is possibly TRBD1 (5 bases). This CDR3 comprises 12 residues. V lost 3 bases to trimming and J lost 8 bases, with 13 bases between them. Germline V gene lookup returns CDR1 SQVTM and CDR2 ANQGSEA. CDR3 protein: CSVEEGRRGYTF. CDR3 coding DNA: TGCAGCGTTGAGGAGGGGAGAAGGGGCTACACCTTC.

This clone occurred a few times. CDR3 sequence (DNA): TGCGCCAGCAGCCAAAGAACAACAGGGGCGCTTGGAACTGAGCAGTTCTTC. It translates to CASSQRTTGALGTEQFF. The genes are TRBV4-1 and TRBJ2-1; TRBD1 aligns across 7 bases. V lost 2 bases to trimming and J lost 9 bases; unmatched junction nucleotides: 16. CDR1 is MGHRA, CDR2 YSYEKL, per germline. The CDR3 runs 17 residues.